This record covers a single T cell receptor (beta chain). The data stem from a study of blood T cell repertoires in COVID-19. Study-wide background: Acute-phase and convalescent COVID-19 samples originated in the United States, Italy and Spain. The cDNA or gDNA used as material had been derived from T cells, B-cell-depleted T cells, or PBMCs.

The authors' processing: Amplification with reference gene primers provided the estimates of nucleated cell counts. TCRdb's table, derived via immunoSEQ multiplex PCR, lists solely in-frame clones and lacks some. Clone size and V and J calls were adopted from that table, with D and trimming inferred from the DNA. This table has 150,000 to 200,000 clones, approximately 90% appearing once. The sequence derives from a woman between 65 and 79 years old with COVID-19, enrolled during active disease. The material sequenced was peripheral blood.

The CDR3 DNA reads TGTGCCAGCAGAGACACAGGGGTCGGCGTCAATGAGCAGTTCTTC. This translates into CASRDTGVGVNEQFF. The rearrangement links TRBV2 to TRBJ2-1; TRBD1 matches 7 bases. Germline CDR1 is SNHLY and CDR2 is FYNNEI. V shed 6 bases and J 6 bases; nucleotides not matched to a gene: 11. The CDR3 totals 15 residues. The full variable domain, rest sourced from reference TRBV2 and TRBJ2-1, is EPEVTQTPSHQVTQMGQEVILRCVPISNHLYFYWYRQILGQKVEFLVSFYNNEISEKSEIFDDQFSVERPDGSNFTLKIRSTKLEDSAMYFCASRDTGVGVNEQFFGPGTRLTVL.